These 20 T cell receptor beta chains share one sample of origin, sequenced in a study of blood T cell repertoires in COVID-19 (dated by TCRdb to the early 2020s). Library construction relied on the immunoSEQ multiplex PCR assay. Here the immuneACCESS table is served through TCRdb, limited to in-frame sequences with V and J called. Missing clones are a known gap in these copies; in checked studies unresolved V genes cover under half, and the rest lacks a known reason. Recorded for this sample are roughly 99,000 clones; 70% to 90% of them occurred a single time. Of the sample, roughly 2% is held by the ten largest clones. Sequenced input: peripheral blood. The origin of the receptors is a man aged 50 or older with COVID-19, enrolled during active disease.

The genes are TRBV6-5 and TRBJ1-2; 7 bases align to TRBD1. V lost 2 bases, J lost 2 bases, and 2 bases stayed unmatched. The germline V gene has CDR1 MNHEY and CDR2 SVGAGI. The CDR3 contains 14 residues. As DNA, the CDR3 is TGTGCCAGCAGTTACCTGGGACAGAACTATGGCTACACCTTC. It yields the protein CASSYLGQNYGYTF.

The rearrangement joins TRBV4-1 to TRBJ1-5; D ambiguous. CDR1 MGHRA and CDR2 YSYEKL come from the germline V gene. Trimming took 4 bases from V and 0 from J, leaving 10 bases between them. This CDR3 is built from 15 residues. The CDR3: CASSPGDNSNQPQHF. The CDR3 region has the DNA TGCGCCAGCAGCCCCGGCGACAATAGCAATCAGCCCCAGCATTTT.

This clone was observed a handful of times. The genes are TRBV21-1 and TRBJ1-3; the table gives TRBD1 as D, unverified against the DNA. TRBV21-1 is classified as a pseudogene. This CDR3 is 19 amino acids long. The CDR3 coding sequence is TGTGCCAGCAGCAAAGTTCGGGACAGCTACCGGAGCTCTGGAAACACCATATATTTT. This translates into CASSKVRDSYRSSGNTIYF.

The DNA of the CDR3 is TGTGCCAGCACCCGGGGCAGGGGGGCCTACGAGCAGTACTTC. Encoded protein: CASTRGRGAYEQYF. The chain carries TRBV6-5 and TRBJ2-7; D may be TRBD1 (7 bases). V shed 7 bases and J shed 2 bases, with 15 bases lying between them. The CDR3 sequence is 14 residues long. The germline V gene has CDR1 MNHEY and CDR2 SVGAGI.

The CDR3 nucleotides are TGTGCCAGCAGTGAACAGGGGACTGGAAACACCATATATTTT. Amino acid sequence: CASSEQGTGNTIYF. The chain employs TRBV2 and TRBJ1-3; D might be TRBD1 (6 bases). This CDR3 region has 14 residues. V was trimmed by 2 bases and J by 2 bases, leaving 7 bases between them. Germline assignment: CDR1 SNHLY and CDR2 FYNNEI.

The rearrangement links TRBV10-3 to TRBJ1-1; 9 bases fit TRBD1. The trim removed 1 base at V and 13 bases at J, leaving 28 bases unmatched. The CDR3 totals 20 residues. CDR1 and CDR2 from the germline V gene are ENHRY and SYGVKD. This CDR3 is CAISEWPGQGVGIGLVKLFF. For the CDR3, the DNA is TGTGCCATCAGTGAGTGGCCGGGACAGGGCGTTGGAATCGGCCTTGTGAAGCTTTTCTTT.

This clone was seen a handful of times. The CDR3 here is CASSVFGTSGGNEQFF. The CDR3 bases are TGTGCCAGCAGCGTTTTCGGGACTAGCGGGGGTAATGAGCAGTTCTTC. V and J are TRBV9 and TRBJ2-1; 14 bases map to TRBD2. Per germline, CDR1 SGDLS and CDR2 YYNGEE. V gave up 2 bases and J gave up 7 bases; unmatched junction bases: 5. The CDR3 covers 16 residues.

The V call is TRBV2, the J call TRBJ1-6; the D gene is possibly TRBD1 (5 bases). This CDR3 region has 14 residues. Germline CDR1 reads SNHLY; CDR2 reads FYNNEI. Trimming shortened V by 2 bases and J by 9 bases, and 11 bases separated the two germline ends. The CDR3 here is CASSETGWGSPLHF. The DNA for the CDR3 is TGTGCCAGCAGTGAAACAGGTTGGGGTTCACCCCTCCACTTT.

The genes are TRBV14 and TRBJ1-2, with 9 bases matching TRBD1. The CDR3 consists of 14 residues. Germline lookup yields CDR1 SGHDN and CDR2 FVKESK. V gave up 3 bases and J gave up 4 bases; unmatched junction bases: 3. CDR3 sequence (DNA): TGTGCCAGCAGCCACCGGGACAGGGTCTATGGCTACACCTTC. Translated: CASSHRDRVYGYTF.

This clone occurred once. This chain uses TRBV24-1 with TRBJ2-3; D might be TRBD1 (6 bases). This CDR3 comprises 14 residues. Germline CDR1 is KGHDR and CDR2 is SFDVKD. Trimming took 0 bases from V and 4 from J, leaving 7 bases between them. The CDR3 region has the DNA TGTGCCACCAGTGATTTGGGGGGCCCAGATACGCAGTATTTT. This sequence encodes CATSDLGGPDTQYF.

The CDR3 here is CASSPQGARGAFF. CDR3 sequence (DNA): TGTGCCAGCAGCCCACAGGGGGCGCGTGGAGCTTTCTTT. This chain links TRBV11-2 with TRBJ1-1, with 9 bases matching TRBD1. The V segment lost 5 bases and the J segment 10 bases; nucleotides outside the gene matches: 8. Germline assignment: CDR1 SGHAT and CDR2 FQNNGV. CDR3 length equals 13 residues.

The V call is TRBV5-4, the J call TRBJ1-4, with D hard to call. CDR1 is SGHNT and CDR2 is YYREEE in the germline V gene (reference sequence). Trimming took off 0 bases at V and 8 bases at J, with 11 bases between the two ends. The CDR3 loop spans 14 amino acids. The CDR3 nucleotides are TGTGCCAGCAGCTTGGGCGGGATGGAGGAAAAACTGTTTTTT. It specifies CASSLGGMEEKLFF.

V is TRBV18 and J is TRBJ1-5; D call uncertain. Germline V gene lookup returns CDR1 KGHSH and CDR2 LQKENI. The V gene lost 3 bases and the J gene lost 3 bases, with 12 bases spanning the gap. This CDR3 is built from 15 residues. Here the CDR3 reads CASSPNYLTNQPQHF. The CDR3 DNA reads as TGTGCCAGCTCACCGAACTACCTTACCAATCAGCCCCAGCATTTT.

This rearrangement joins TRBV7-2 to TRBJ1-1, with D perhaps TRBD1 (6 bases). V shed 1 base and J shed 1 base, with 10 bases lying between them. Germline V gene data show CDR1 as SGHTA and CDR2 as FQGNSA. The CDR3 covers 15 residues. The CDR3 is CASSLDRGQNTEAFF. As DNA, the CDR3 is TGTGCCAGCAGCTTAGATCGGGGACAGAACACTGAAGCTTTCTTT.

The genes are TRBV6-6 and TRBJ2-1; 9 bases are shared with TRBD2. The trim removed 8 bases at V and 2 bases at J, leaving 4 bases unmatched. Germline CDR1 and CDR2: MNHNY and SVGAGI (reference sequence). The CDR3 is 14 residues long. The CDR3 region has the DNA TGTGCCAGCCGTAGCGGGGGAACCTACAATGAGCAGTTCTTC. Protein: CASRSGGTYNEQFF.

This chain links TRBV9 with TRBJ2-7; no firm D call. The germline gives CDR1 SGDLS, CDR2 YYNGEE. V lost 0 bases, J lost 4 bases, and 11 bases lay in between. CDR3 length: 14 amino acids. CDR3 nucleotides: TGTGCCAGCAGCGTAGATCCGGGTGGGTACGAGCAGTACTTC. Protein sequence: CASSVDPGGYEQYF. The variable domain in full, completed from reference TRBV9 and TRBJ2-7, reads DSGVTQTPKHLITATGQRVTLRCSPRSGDLSVYWYQQSLDQGLQFLIQYYNGEERAKGNILERFSAQQFPDLHSELNLSSLELGDSALYFCASSVDPGGYEQYFGPGTRLTVT.

V and J are TRBV5-8 and TRBJ2-1; D is possibly TRBD1 (5 bases). Germline V gene data show CDR1 as SGHTS and CDR2 as YDEGEE. The ends were cut back, 5 bases at V and 0 bases at J, with 12 bases in the middle. The length of the CDR3 is 15 residues. The CDR3 is CASRSDRSSYNEQFF. The CDR3 nucleotides are TGTGCCAGCAGGTCTGACAGAAGCTCCTACAATGAGCAGTTCTTC.

The CDR3 sequence is CASSVISNTGELFF. The CDR3 bases are TGTGCCAGCAGCGTAATCTCGAACACCGGGGAGCTGTTTTTT. V gene TRBV9 combines with J gene TRBJ2-2; D call uncertain. Trimming pared 1 base from V and 0 bases from J, leaving 4 bases between. CDR3 size: 14 residues. Germline-derived CDR1 and CDR2 are SGDLS and YYNGEE.

J is TRBJ1-1 and V is TRBV27, with 9 bases matching TRBD1. The CDR3 length is 17 residues. Germline CDR1 is MNHEY and CDR2 is SMNVEV (reference sequence). The trim removed 4 bases at V and 1 base at J, leaving 10 bases unmatched. Written as DNA, the CDR3 is TGTGCCAGCAGTTCGACTTCACAGGGGGCGGCGAACACTGAAGCTTTCTTT. Amino acids: CASSSTSQGAANTEAFF.

The chain employs TRBV3-1 (or the pseudogene TRBV3-2) and TRBJ1-1; TRBD1 matches at 9 bases. Germline lookup yields CDR1 LGHDT and CDR2 YNNKEL (reference sequence). The CDR3 is made up of 15 amino acids. Unmatched junction bases numbered 8, after V lost 4 bases and J lost 5 bases. The CDR3 loop reads CASSLRPGTGTEAFF. The CDR3 coding sequence is TGTGCCAGCAGCCTGAGACCCGGGACAGGGACTGAAGCTTTCTTT.